Shown below are 17 T cell receptor beta chains from a single sample sequenced in a study of identical twins (dated by TCRdb to 2015 to 2016). Library preparation used 5' RACE. Sequencing instrument: Illumina HiSeq 2000. Using fastp at Q25 and MiXCR, TCRdb reprocessed the public reads and kept productive beta chains. Each CDR3 protein gets just one entry, which takes the most common genes and DNA from the rows behind it. A total of roughly 230,000 distinct CDR3 sequences appear in this sample, about 8.3% of them only once. The ten top clones hold over 2.5% of the sample. The same data also went into a second study, on yellow fever vaccine responses in identical twins.

The specimen was CD8+ T cells sorted from blood. These receptors were taken from a young woman in good health.

The chain combines TRBV6-5 with TRBJ1-4, with TRBD1 matching over 7 bases. Per the germline V gene, CDR1 is MNHEY and CDR2 is SVGAGI. V shed 2 bases, J shed 11 bases, and the junction held 2 bases outside the gene matches. The CDR3 consists of 12 residues. CDR3 amino acids: CASSYAGGKLFF. The CDR3 nucleotides read TGTGCCAGCAGTTACGCAGGGGGTAAACTGTTTTTT.

This clonotype was detected ten times or more. V and J are TRBV29-1 and TRBJ2-3; the D is unclear. This CDR3 contains 13 residues. V was pared by 5 bases and J by 0 bases, with 9 bases between. Per germline, CDR1 SQVTM and CDR2 ANQGSEA. The CDR3 region is CSVKAASTDTQYF. DNA for the CDR3: TGCAGCGTTAAAGCAGCCAGCACAGATACGCAGTATTTT.

This clonotype was picked up a small number of times. The chain is built from TRBV20-1 and TRBJ2-5; 10 nucleotides agree with TRBD1. The germline gives CDR1 DFQATT, CDR2 SNEGSKA (reference sequence). Germline trimming cut 2 bases from V and 5 bases from J; bases unmatched to any gene: 23. The CDR3 has 20 residues. CDR3 coding DNA: TGCAGTGCTAGATCTGGACAGGGGGGACGACTAGCGAAAGGTGTGGAGACCCAGTACTTC. As protein: CSARSGQGGRLAKGVETQYF.

The rearrangement links TRBV27 to TRBJ2-6; 7 bases fit TRBD1. The CDR3 spans 19 residues. Trimming took 5 bases from V and 0 from J; bases not matched to a gene: 13. Germline V CDR1 and CDR2: MNHEY, SMNVEV (reference sequence). This CDR3 is CASSPLPGTVSSGANVLTF. The CDR3 DNA reads TGTGCCAGCAGTCCTCTTCCCGGGACAGTCTCCTCTGGGGCCAACGTCCTGACTTTC.

The chain uses TRBV20-1 and TRBJ2-7, with TRBD2 as a possible D gene (6 bases). The V end was cut by 0 bases, the J end by 3 bases, with 9 bases between. CDR3 size: 13 residues. Germline CDR1 is DFQATT and CDR2 is SNEGSKA (reference sequence). The CDR3 is CSARDLGGYEQYF. The CDR3 DNA follows: TGCAGTGCTAGAGATTTGGGGGGCTACGAGCAGTACTTC.

This clonotype was seen repeatedly, ten times or more. This chain connects TRBV15 to TRBJ2-1; D remains unclear. Deletions cut 4 bases from V and 5 bases from J, with 9 bases between. The CDR3 has 13 amino acids. Per the germline V gene, CDR1 is LNHNV and CDR2 is YYDKDF (reference sequence). The CDR3 region is CATSKRRDNEQFF. CDR3 DNA sequence: TGTGCCACCAGCAAGAGACGCGACAATGAGCAGTTCTTC.

This clonotype was observed at least ten times. The chain joins TRBV28 to TRBJ1-2; D perhaps matches TRBD1 (6 bases). This CDR3 contains 15 residues. The germline CDR1 and CDR2 sequences are MDHEN and SYDVKM. Trimming removed 3 bases at V and 8 bases at J, with 19 bases between. This CDR3 is CASSFSPVSGGGYTF. CDR3 sequence (DNA): TGTGCCAGCAGTTTTTCCCCCGTCTCGGGGGGCGGCTACACCTTC.

The chain is built from TRBV4-3 and TRBJ2-3; the match to TRBD2 covers 10 bases. Germline CDR1 is LGHNA and CDR2 is YSLEER. The CDR3 has 16 residues. Trimming at V came to 3 bases and at J to 6 bases, leaving 9 bases not matched to a gene. This CDR3 is CASSQLAGEPGDTQYF. As DNA, the CDR3 is TGCGCCAGCAGCCAGCTAGCGGGGGAGCCGGGGGATACGCAGTATTTT.

The chain employs TRBV4-3 and TRBJ2-1, with 9 bases lining up with TRBD1. Looked up from germline, CDR1 is LGHNA and CDR2 is YSLEER. This CDR3 is built from 15 residues. The trim removed 1 base at V and 7 bases at J, leaving 5 bases unmatched. This CDR3 reads CASSQGTGGINEQFF. As DNA, the CDR3 is TGCGCCAGCAGCCAAGGTACAGGGGGCATAAATGAGCAGTTCTTC.

This clonotype was observed a few times. This sequence joins TRBV11-2 and TRBJ2-6; TRBD1 matches 7 bases. V lost 5 bases, J lost 0 bases, and 10 bases stayed unmatched. The CDR3 consists of 18 residues. In germline, CDR1 is SGHAT, CDR2 FQNNGV. The DNA of the CDR3 is TGTGCCAGCAGCGCCGGGACAGATACTACCTCTGGGGCCAACGTCCTGACTTTC. Translation: CASSAGTDTTSGANVLTF.

V usage is TRBV27 and J usage is TRBJ1-2; D perhaps matches TRBD1 (5 bases). V was pared by 3 bases and J by 8 bases, with 10 bases between. The CDR3 covers 12 residues. Germline V gene data show CDR1 as MNHEY and CDR2 as SMNVEV (reference sequence). The CDR3 DNA sequence: TGTGCCAGCAGTTTGATGGGGGACGGCTACACCTTC. It encodes CASSLMGDGYTF.

V gene TRBV9 combines with J gene TRBJ1-1, with D maybe TRBD1 (5 bases). Trimming shortened V by 2 bases and J by 11 bases, and 16 bases separated the two germline ends. The CDR3 contains 13 residues. Germline CDR1 reads SGDLS; CDR2 reads YYNGEE. The CDR3 DNA reads as TGTGCCAGCAGCGTCCGATTATCAGGGAGGGCTTTCTTT. Amino acids: CASSVRLSGRAFF.

The V call is TRBV20-1, the J call TRBJ2-1, with a weak D call TRBD2 (5 bases). V lost 3 bases and J 10 bases, leaving 19 bases between the germline ends. Germline V gene lookup returns CDR1 DFQATT and CDR2 SNEGSKA (reference sequence). The CDR3 extends over 14 amino acids. This CDR3 reads CSASDGTSSSEQFF. The CDR3 bases are TGCAGTGCTAGTGATGGTACTTCTAGCAGCGAGCAGTTCTTC.

This clonotype was counted at least ten times. The CDR3 sequence: CSVLWDTNTEAFF. The CDR3 DNA reads as TGCAGCGTTCTATGGGATACGAACACTGAAGCTTTCTTT. The chain has TRBV29-1 and TRBJ1-1; D not certain. The CDR3 sequence is 13 residues long. Trimming stripped 5 bases from V and 1 base from J, with 11 bases between. CDR1 is SQVTM, CDR2 ANQGSEA, per germline.

The chain carries TRBV20-1 and TRBJ1-1; no clear D gene. Deletions cut 0 bases from V and 2 bases from J, with 19 bases between. Germline V gene data show CDR1 as DFQATT and CDR2 as SNEGSKA (reference sequence). The CDR3 runs to 17 residues. DNA for the CDR3: TGCAGTGCTAGAGACCCTCGCTGGGCGGCGGGAAACACTGAAGCTTTCTTT. Residues: CSARDPRWAAGNTEAFF.

Ten or more counts support this clonotype. The chain has TRBV6-1 and TRBJ2-1, with TRBD2 matching over 7 bases. The CDR3 has 14 amino acids. The trim removed 7 bases at V and 3 bases at J, leaving 6 bases unmatched. CDR1 and CDR2 (germline): MNHNS, SASEGT. CDR3 residues: CASTQRGNYNEQFF. The CDR3 coding sequence is TGTGCCAGCACTCAGCGGGGCAACTACAATGAGCAGTTCTTC.

This clonotype was seen a handful of times. This sequence joins TRBV11-1 and TRBJ2-3, with 8 bases matching TRBD2. The J segment lost 0 bases and the V segment lost 0 bases, leaving 8 bases of the junction unmatched. In germline, CDR1 is SGHAT, CDR2 FQDESV (reference sequence). The CDR3 loop spans 18 amino acids. This CDR3 reads CASSLAPAGGLSTDTQYF. CDR3 coding DNA: TGTGCCAGCAGCTTAGCGCCGGCGGGAGGACTTAGCACAGATACGCAGTATTTT.